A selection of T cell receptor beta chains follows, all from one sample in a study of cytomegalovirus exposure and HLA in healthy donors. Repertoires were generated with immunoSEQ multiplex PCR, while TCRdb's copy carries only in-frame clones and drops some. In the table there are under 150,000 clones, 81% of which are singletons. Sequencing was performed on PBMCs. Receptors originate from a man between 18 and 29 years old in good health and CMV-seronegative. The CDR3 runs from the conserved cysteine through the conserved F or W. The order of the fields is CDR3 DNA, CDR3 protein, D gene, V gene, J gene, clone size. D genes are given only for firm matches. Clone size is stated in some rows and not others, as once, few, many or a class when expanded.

cdr3_nt: TGTGCCAGCAGGTCTAGAGGAGATGGGTCCTACGAGCAGTACTTC
cdr3_aa: CASRSRGDGSYEQYF
d_call: .
v_call: TRBV13
j_call: TRBJ2-7
clone_size: once

cdr3_nt: TGTGCCAGCCAAGGAGAGAACCTACCCCTCCACTTT
cdr3_aa: CASQGENLPLHF
d_call: .
v_call: TRBV9
j_call: TRBJ1-6
clone_size: .

cdr3_nt: TGTGCCAGTAGTATAGGACAAACCTATGGCTACACCTTC
cdr3_aa: CASSIGQTYGYTF
d_call: .
v_call: TRBV19
j_call: TRBJ1-2
clone_size: .

cdr3_nt: TGTGCCAGCACGAACTTTGGGGCCTACACCGGGGAGCTGTTTTTT
cdr3_aa: CASTNFGAYTGELFF
d_call: .
v_call: TRBV2
j_call: TRBJ2-2
clone_size: .

cdr3_nt: TGTGCCAGCAGCCAGGGGACTAGCCTAGGAGGTGGCACAGATACGCAGTATTTT
cdr3_aa: CASSQGTSLGGGTDTQYF
d_call: TRBD2
v_call: TRBV4-2
j_call: TRBJ2-3
clone_size: .

cdr3_nt: TGCGCCAGCAGCTTGGACGTCGGAGAGACCCAGTACTTC
cdr3_aa: CASSLDVGETQYF
d_call: .
v_call: TRBV5-1
j_call: TRBJ2-5
clone_size: .

cdr3_nt: TGCAGCGTTGAAGATTCACAGCGGGGGGTCCCTGGGGAGCAGTACTTC
cdr3_aa: CSVEDSQRGVPGEQYF
d_call: TRBD2
v_call: TRBV29-1
j_call: TRBJ2-5
clone_size: .

cdr3_nt: TGCGCCAGCAGCTTGGGGAGTAACACTGAAGCTTTCTTT
cdr3_aa: CASSLGSNTEAFF
d_call: .
v_call: TRBV5-1
j_call: TRBJ1-1
clone_size: once

cdr3_nt: TGTGCCAGCAGCCCCTCGGGACAGGGCTATGGCTACACCTTC
cdr3_aa: CASSPSGQGYGYTF
d_call: TRBD1
v_call: TRBV7-8
j_call: TRBJ1-2
clone_size: .

cdr3_nt: TGTGCCAGCAGCGTAGGACCGTACAGGGGAAACACTGAAGCTTTCTTT
cdr3_aa: CASSVGPYRGNTEAFF
d_call: TRBD1
v_call: TRBV9
j_call: TRBJ1-1
clone_size: .

cdr3_nt: TGCAGCGTTCGGCAGGATAGCAATCAGCCCCAGCATTTT
cdr3_aa: CSVRQDSNQPQHF
d_call: .
v_call: TRBV29-1
j_call: TRBJ1-5
clone_size: .

cdr3_nt: TGTGCCAGCAGCCAAGGGAGGGAAGGGGAGCAGTACTTC
cdr3_aa: CASSQGREGEQYF
d_call: .
v_call: TRBV4-2
j_call: TRBJ2-7
clone_size: .

cdr3_nt: TGCGCCAGCAGCTTTACAGGGGGCGATCAGTTCTTC
cdr3_aa: CASSFTGGDQFF
d_call: TRBD1
v_call: TRBV5-1
j_call: TRBJ2-1
clone_size: .

cdr3_nt: TGTGCCAGCAGTCCACGCGGGACAGGGTATGGCTACACCTTC
cdr3_aa: CASSPRGTGYGYTF
d_call: TRBD1
v_call: TRBV27
j_call: TRBJ1-2
clone_size: once

cdr3_nt: TGCACCGCCGGGACACTGAACACTGAAGCTTTCTTT
cdr3_aa: CTAGTLNTEAFF
d_call: .
v_call: TRBV29-1
j_call: TRBJ1-1
clone_size: .

cdr3_nt: TGCGCCAGCAGCTTGGCCCAGGACAGGAACACTGAAGCTTTCTTT
cdr3_aa: CASSLAQDRNTEAFF
d_call: .
v_call: TRBV5-1
j_call: TRBJ1-1
clone_size: once

cdr3_nt: TGTGCCAGCAGTTCACAGGGAGGGGCCGGGGAGCTGTTTTTT
cdr3_aa: CASSSQGGAGELFF
d_call: .
v_call: TRBV6-5
j_call: TRBJ2-2
clone_size: once

cdr3_nt: TGTGCCACTAACCCTGTGGGACAGCGAAACACTGAAGCTTTCTTT
cdr3_aa: CATNPVGQRNTEAFF
d_call: TRBD1
v_call: TRBV19
j_call: TRBJ1-1
clone_size: .

cdr3_nt: TGTGCCAGCAGCGGGACAGGGAATTGGTACGAGCAGTACTTC
cdr3_aa: CASSGTGNWYEQYF
d_call: TRBD1
v_call: TRBV6-1
j_call: TRBJ2-7
clone_size: few

cdr3_nt: TGCAGCGTCGCGACAGGGAGAGGAAACACCATATATTTT
cdr3_aa: CSVATGRGNTIYF
d_call: TRBD1
v_call: TRBV29-1
j_call: TRBJ1-3
clone_size: .

cdr3_nt: TGTGCCAGCAGTTTTCATGGGACAGGGAACACTGAAGCTTTCTTT
cdr3_aa: CASSFHGTGNTEAFF
d_call: TRBD1
v_call: TRBV6-5
j_call: TRBJ1-1
clone_size: .

cdr3_nt: TGTGCCAGCAGCCCAGGGACAGTCTCCTACACTAACTATGGCTACACCTTC
cdr3_aa: CASSPGTVSYTNYGYTF
d_call: TRBD1
v_call: TRBV7-9
j_call: TRBJ1-2
clone_size: .

cdr3_nt: TGTGCCGGCAGCTTATACAGGCCGAACACCGGGGAGCTGTTTTTT
cdr3_aa: CAGSLYRPNTGELFF
d_call: .
v_call: TRBV7-9
j_call: TRBJ2-2
clone_size: .

cdr3_nt: TGTGCCAGCAGCTATGATGCGTTGGGAGGGCACACTGAAGCTTTCTTT
cdr3_aa: CASSYDALGGHTEAFF
d_call: .
v_call: TRBV5-6
j_call: TRBJ1-1
clone_size: few

cdr3_nt: TGCGCCAGCAGCTTGGTAAACAAAGAGACCCAGTACTTC
cdr3_aa: CASSLVNKETQYF
d_call: .
v_call: TRBV5-1
j_call: TRBJ2-5
clone_size: .

cdr3_nt: TGTGCCAGCAGCCAAATTACAGGGCTAAACACTGAAGCTTTCTTT
cdr3_aa: CASSQITGLNTEAFF
d_call: .
v_call: TRBV14
j_call: TRBJ1-1
clone_size: .

cdr3_nt: TGCGCCAGCAGTGACCCCGGACTAGCGGGGATACAAGAGACCCAGTACTTC
cdr3_aa: CASSDPGLAGIQETQYF
d_call: TRBD2
v_call: TRBV10-2
j_call: TRBJ2-5
clone_size: .

cdr3_nt: TGTGCCAGCAGCCAAGGACTCGGACAAGAGACCCAGTACTTC
cdr3_aa: CASSQGLGQETQYF
d_call: .
v_call: TRBV4-2
j_call: TRBJ2-5
clone_size: .

cdr3_nt: TGTGCCAGCAGCCCAGGGTCCAAAAACATTCAGTACTTC
cdr3_aa: CASSPGSKNIQYF
d_call: .
v_call: TRBV5-4
j_call: TRBJ2-4
clone_size: .

cdr3_nt: TGTGCCAGCAGCTCCCTAGGGGGGGGCGGCCGCTCTGGAAACACCATATATTTT
cdr3_aa: CASSSLGGGGRSGNTIYF
d_call: .
v_call: TRBV7-3
j_call: TRBJ1-3
clone_size: .

cdr3_nt: TGTGCCAGCAGTTTTACCCCAGAGGGGCCCCAACAGGGTCCCTATGGCTACACCTTC
cdr3_aa: CASSFTPEGPQQGPYGYTF
d_call: .
v_call: TRBV5-8
j_call: TRBJ1-2
clone_size: .

cdr3_nt: TGTGCCACCCGGGCGGGTCTTTCCTACGAGCAGTACTTC
cdr3_aa: CATRAGLSYEQYF
d_call: .
v_call: TRBV27
j_call: TRBJ2-7
clone_size: .

cdr3_nt: TGTGCCAGCAGTGCCCTATTGACAGAAGGCAATCAGCCCCAGCATTTT
cdr3_aa: CASSALLTEGNQPQHF
d_call: .
v_call: TRBV6-1
j_call: TRBJ1-5
clone_size: .

cdr3_nt: TGTGCCAGCAGCCGTGAGGGGCGGGGGGGAGAGCAGTACTTC
cdr3_aa: CASSREGRGGEQYF
d_call: TRBD2
v_call: TRBV4-2
j_call: TRBJ2-7
clone_size: .

cdr3_nt: TGCGCCAGCAGCTCGACTAGCGGGGGGAGTGAGACCCAGTACTTC
cdr3_aa: CASSSTSGGSETQYF
d_call: TRBD2
v_call: TRBV5-1
j_call: TRBJ2-5
clone_size: once

cdr3_nt: TGTGCCAGCAGTGAAGCCCCGGGACAGGGGGACGAGCAGTACTTC
cdr3_aa: CASSEAPGQGDEQYF
d_call: TRBD1
v_call: TRBV2
j_call: TRBJ2-7
clone_size: .

cdr3_nt: TGTGCCAGCAACCCAAACACCGGGACAGGGGATGAAAAACTGTTTTTT
cdr3_aa: CASNPNTGTGDEKLFF
d_call: TRBD1
v_call: TRBV4-2
j_call: TRBJ1-4
clone_size: .

cdr3_nt: TGTGCCAGTAGTACCGGACAGGGCCAAGAGACCCAGTACTTC
cdr3_aa: CASSTGQGQETQYF
d_call: TRBD1
v_call: TRBV19
j_call: TRBJ2-5
clone_size: .

cdr3_nt: TGCGCCAGCAGACTCGCAGGGGGCTCTGGGACTGAAGCTTTCTTT
cdr3_aa: CASRLAGGSGTEAFF
d_call: TRBD1
v_call: TRBV5-1
j_call: TRBJ1-1
clone_size: few

cdr3_nt: TGTGCCAGTAGTACTATGGAATCCGGGGAAAAACTGTTTTTT
cdr3_aa: CASSTMESGEKLFF
d_call: .
v_call: TRBV19
j_call: TRBJ1-4
clone_size: .

cdr3_nt: TGTGCCAGCAGCTCACAGGGTGAAACTGAAGCTTTCTTT
cdr3_aa: CASSSQGETEAFF
d_call: .
v_call: TRBV7-3
j_call: TRBJ1-1
clone_size: .

cdr3_nt: TGTGCCAGCAGCCAAGCTAGCGCCCCCAATACGCAGTATTTT
cdr3_aa: CASSQASAPNTQYF
d_call: .
v_call: TRBV14
j_call: TRBJ2-3
clone_size: .

cdr3_nt: TGCGCCAGCAGCTCGCCGGGACAGGGGAATGAAAAACTGTTTTTT
cdr3_aa: CASSSPGQGNEKLFF
d_call: TRBD1
v_call: TRBV4-1
j_call: TRBJ1-4
clone_size: .

cdr3_nt: TGTGCCAGCAGCCCCCCCGGAGCGAGGGACATTCAGTACTTC
cdr3_aa: CASSPPGARDIQYF
d_call: .
v_call: TRBV7-2
j_call: TRBJ2-4
clone_size: .

cdr3_nt: TGCGCCAGCAGTCGAGACAGGGCGGAGGATGGCTACACCTTC
cdr3_aa: CASSRDRAEDGYTF
d_call: TRBD1
v_call: TRBV5-1
j_call: TRBJ1-2
clone_size: few

cdr3_nt: TGTGCCAGCTCACCCCTTGATAGTAACTATGGCTACACCTTC
cdr3_aa: CASSPLDSNYGYTF
d_call: .
v_call: TRBV18
j_call: TRBJ1-2
clone_size: once

cdr3_nt: TGTGCCAGCAGCCCTGGGTCCAGGGTGGAGACCCAGTACTTC
cdr3_aa: CASSPGSRVETQYF
d_call: .
v_call: TRBV5-4
j_call: TRBJ2-5
clone_size: .

cdr3_nt: TGTGCCAGCAGGTCAGACAGGAAGAACACTGAAGCTTTCTTT
cdr3_aa: CASRSDRKNTEAFF
d_call: .
v_call: TRBV5-6
j_call: TRBJ1-1
clone_size: .

cdr3_nt: TGTGCCAGCAGTTACGATTCCTGGCAGGGCTTGGACGAGCAGTACTTC
cdr3_aa: CASSYDSWQGLDEQYF
d_call: .
v_call: TRBV6-6
j_call: TRBJ2-7
clone_size: .

cdr3_nt: TGTGCCAGCAGCTTGGGTTCGGGAACGTTGGGAACTGAAGCTTTCTTT
cdr3_aa: CASSLGSGTLGTEAFF
d_call: .
v_call: TRBV5-4
j_call: TRBJ1-1
clone_size: .

cdr3_nt: TGTGCCAGCAGCCCAAACAGGGCTAATGAAAAACTGTTTTTT
cdr3_aa: CASSPNRANEKLFF
d_call: .
v_call: TRBV11-2
j_call: TRBJ1-4
clone_size: .

cdr3_nt: TGCAGCGTTGAGGAGTCCCCCGGCGTGGAGCAGTACTTC
cdr3_aa: CSVEESPGVEQYF
d_call: .
v_call: TRBV29-1
j_call: TRBJ2-7
clone_size: .

cdr3_nt: TGTGCCAGCAGCTCCCGCGGGGTTAGTGGAGCCTACGAGCAGTACTTC
cdr3_aa: CASSSRGVSGAYEQYF
d_call: .
v_call: TRBV5-8
j_call: TRBJ2-7
clone_size: .

cdr3_nt: TGTGCCAGCAGCCCAGGAGTTTCCGGGACAGGGGCTTACGAGCAGTACTTC
cdr3_aa: CASSPGVSGTGAYEQYF
d_call: TRBD1
v_call: TRBV5-4
j_call: TRBJ2-7
clone_size: .

cdr3_nt: TGTGCCAGCAGTCCTGGGGGGGAGAACACTGAAGCTTTCTTT
cdr3_aa: CASSPGGENTEAFF
d_call: .
v_call: TRBV11-3
j_call: TRBJ1-1
clone_size: .

cdr3_nt: TGTGCCAGCAGTAGCCCCGGCAGGGCAAATGGCTACACCTTC
cdr3_aa: CASSSPGRANGYTF
d_call: .
v_call: TRBV6-5
j_call: TRBJ1-2
clone_size: .

cdr3_nt: TGTGCCAGCCTGGAGTGGGCAGGGGGAGCCAAAAACATTCAGTACTTC
cdr3_aa: CASLEWAGGAKNIQYF
d_call: TRBD1
v_call: TRBV19
j_call: TRBJ2-4
clone_size: .

cdr3_nt: TGCGCCAGCAGTAACAGGGGGCTGTATACGCAGTATTTT
cdr3_aa: CASSNRGLYTQYF
d_call: TRBD1
v_call: TRBV10-2
j_call: TRBJ2-3
clone_size: once

cdr3_nt: TGTGCCAGCAGCTCTGCCGACAGGGCTAACTATGGCTACACCTTC
cdr3_aa: CASSSADRANYGYTF
d_call: TRBD1
v_call: TRBV7-9
j_call: TRBJ1-2
clone_size: .

cdr3_nt: TGTGCCAGCAGGCCTCGAGGACAGGCTCTTGAAGCTTTCTTT
cdr3_aa: CASRPRGQALEAFF
d_call: TRBD1
v_call: TRBV6-5
j_call: TRBJ1-1
clone_size: .